Presented here are 28 T cell receptor beta chains from one specimen sequenced in a study of T cells in localized non-small cell lung cancer. The method was immunoSEQ multiplex PCR; TCRdb's version includes in-frame clones alone and lacks a portion of them. The sample contains about 28,000 clones, approximately 90% of which appear only once. The input for sequencing was peripheral blood, taken before any cancer treatment. The receptors here all came from a female donor over 55 with stage I lung adenocarcinoma.

The genes are TRBV6-1 and TRBJ2-7, with D hard to call. This CDR3 is built from 12 residues. V lost 7 bases, J lost 6 bases, and 13 bases lay in between. Germline lookup yields CDR1 MNHNS and CDR2 SASEGT. The CDR3 DNA follows: TGTGCCAGCACTCTTCAGTTTTCCGAGCAGTACTTC. Amino acids: CASTLQFSEQYF.

There are a few counts of this clone. The V call is TRBV5-4, the J call TRBJ1-1; no reliable D call. The CDR3 spans 14 residues. V was trimmed by 0 bases and J by 7 bases, leaving 13 bases between them. Germline V CDR1 and CDR2: SGHNT, YYREEE (reference sequence). The CDR3 region has the DNA TGTGCCAGCAGCTTGGCGCATAACGGTCTTGAAGCTTTCTTT. The encoded protein is CASSLAHNGLEAFF.

This clone has just a few counts. The J gene is TRBJ2-7, the V gene TRBV6-1; TRBD1 aligns across 8 bases. Looked up from germline, CDR1 is MNHNS and CDR2 is SASEGT. J gave up 6 bases and V 3 bases, and 4 bases lay outside the gene matches. The CDR3 has 13 residues. The DNA for the CDR3 is TGTGCCAGCAGTGACCAGACAGGGGCCGAGCAGTACTTC. Translation gives CASSDQTGAEQYF.

The chain carries TRBV30 and TRBJ2-1, with 12 bases that match TRBD1. J was trimmed by 8 bases and V by 8 bases; bases with no gene match: 1. Germline CDR1 reads GTSNPN; CDR2 reads SVGIG (reference sequence). This CDR3 is built from 11 residues. The CDR3 DNA is TGTGCCGGGACAGGGGGCTATGAGCAGTTCTTC. Its protein is CAGTGGYEQFF.

The chain couples TRBV7-6 to TRBJ2-7, with D tentatively TRBD2 (6 bases). Germline assignment: CDR1 SGHVS and CDR2 FNYEAQ. Trimming shortened V by 5 bases and J by 6 bases, and 11 bases separated the two germline ends. The CDR3 has 12 amino acids. CDR3 loop: CASSRGGGEQYF. CDR3 coding DNA: TGTGCCAGCAGCCGGGGAGGTGGCGAGCAGTACTTC.

In the case of this clone: Lacking the conserved final phenylalanine or tryptophan, this CDR3 likely reflects a read error. The J gene is TRBJ2-7, the V gene TRBV4-1; a possible D gene is TRBD1 (6 bases). Germline V gene sequence: CDR1 MGHRA, CDR2 YSYEKL. V was cut by 1 base and J by 1 base, with 11 bases left in between. The CDR3 runs to 15 residues. The CDR3 loop reads CASSQAMGASYEQYS. CDR3 sequence (DNA): TGCGCCAGCAGCCAAGCAATGGGGGCATCCTACGAGCAGTACTCC.

This rearrangement joins TRBV2 to TRBJ1-2; D is unclear. The CDR3 is 13 amino acids. The V end lost 1 base, the J end lost 8 bases, and 11 bases lay between the germline ends. Germline V lookup: CDR1 SNHLY, CDR2 FYNNEI. CDR3 sequence (DNA): TGTGCCAGCAGTGAAGTAGGTCAAGGAGGCTACACCTTC. Amino acids: CASSEVGQGGYTF.

This chain connects TRBV2 to TRBJ2-5, with 7 bases aligning to TRBD2. Germline CDR1 is SNHLY and CDR2 is FYNNEI. The CDR3 is 14 residues long. Unmatched junction bases numbered 10, after V lost 7 bases and J lost 5 bases. In nucleotides, the CDR3 is TGTGCCAGCAAAAAGACTAGCTTGGGTGAGACCCAGTACTTC. Protein product: CASKKTSLGETQYF.

This chain joins TRBV4-1 and TRBJ1-3, with D unclear. Germline V gene sequence: CDR1 MGHRA, CDR2 YSYEKL. Deletions cut 4 bases from V and 0 bases from J, with 13 bases between. This CDR3 has 16 residues. The CDR3 reads CASSLHDRYSGNTIYF. The CDR3 DNA sequence: TGCGCCAGCAGCCTCCACGACCGATACTCTGGAAACACCATATATTTT.

This chain connects TRBV29-1 to TRBJ1-2; 8 positions match TRBD1. The CDR3 extends over 14 amino acids. From germline, CDR1 is SQVTM and CDR2 ANQGSEA. V lost 6 bases to trimming and J lost 4 bases; unmatched junction nucleotides: 10. This chain's CDR3 is CSVEPGGGSYGYTF. The CDR3 DNA reads as TGCAGCGTAGAGCCAGGGGGCGGTAGCTATGGCTACACCTTC. Full variable domain (remainder filled in from reference TRBV29-1 and TRBJ1-2): SAVISQKPSRDICQRGTSLTIQCQVDSQVTMMFWYRQQPGQSLTLIATANQGSEATYESGFVIDKFPISRPNLTFSTLTVSNMSPEDSSIYLCSVEPGGGSYGYTFGSGTRLTVV.

This sequence joins TRBV5-1 and TRBJ2-5; 8 bases match TRBD2. Germline assignment: CDR1 SGHRS and CDR2 YFSETQ. CDR3 length: 15 amino acids. V lost 5 bases to trimming and J lost 3 bases; unmatched junction nucleotides: 9. CDR3: CASRLNLSGKETQYF. CDR3 DNA: TGCGCCAGCAGGTTGAACCTTAGCGGGAAAGAGACCCAGTACTTC.

This chain connects TRBV28 to TRBJ1-2; 7 nucleotides agree with TRBD1. The germline V gene encodes CDR1 MDHEN and CDR2 SYDVKM. The length of the CDR3 is 14 residues. J was trimmed by 7 bases and V by 5 bases; bases with no gene match: 10. CDR3 nucleotide sequence: TGTGCCAGCAGTCCCTACGGGGGACAGAGTGGCTACACCTTC. This sequence encodes CASSPYGGQSGYTF.

The V and J genes are TRBV6-4 and TRBJ1-1, with a possible D match to TRBD1 (5 bases). The length of the CDR3 is 13 residues. The V gene's germline CDR1 is MRHNA and CDR2 SNTAGT. V shed 4 bases and J shed 1 base, with 7 bases lying between them. The CDR3 DNA sequence: TGTGCCAGCAGTGCCGGGGCGAACACTGAAGCTTTCTTT. Protein sequence: CASSAGANTEAFF.

This clone has just one count. J is TRBJ2-2 and V is TRBV19; D perhaps matches TRBD1 (6 bases). The CDR3 extends over 16 amino acids. Germline V lookup: CDR1 LNHDA, CDR2 SQIVND (reference sequence). The V and J ends lost 9 bases and 4 bases respectively, with 21 bases between them. The CDR3 nucleotides are TGTGCCAGCTCTAATTTAAGGACAGAGCGCACCGGGGAGCTGTTTTTT. Protein product: CASSNLRTERTGELFF.

This chain links TRBV5-6 with TRBJ2-3, with 8 bases lining up with TRBD2. V lost 6 bases to trimming and J lost 7 bases; unmatched junction nucleotides: 19. Germline lookup yields CDR1 SGHDT and CDR2 YYEEEE. This CDR3 spans 17 amino acids. CDR3 loop: CASTQTGAGESRNTQYF. For the CDR3, the DNA is TGTGCCAGCACCCAAACCGGAGCGGGAGAATCCAGGAATACGCAGTATTTT.

V is TRBV6-6 and J is TRBJ2-5; D remains ambiguous. Deletions cut 4 bases from V and 2 bases from J, with 5 bases between. Germline V gives CDR1 MNHNY, CDR2 SVGAGI (reference sequence). CDR3 length: 12 residues. CDR3 amino acids: CASSSPQETQYF. Written as DNA, the CDR3 is TGTGCCAGCAGTTCCCCGCAAGAGACCCAGTACTTC.

The chain has TRBV6-1 and TRBJ1-2; unclear D gene. Trimming shortened V by 7 bases and J by 3 bases, and 9 bases separated the two germline ends. The CDR3 covers 12 residues. Germline V gives CDR1 MNHNS, CDR2 SASEGT. CDR3 in amino acids: CASTRLYYGYTF. The CDR3 DNA reads TGTGCCAGCACTAGATTGTACTATGGCTACACCTTC.

CDR3 sequence reads: CASNRQGGNSPLHF. Written as DNA, the CDR3 is TGTGCCAGCAACAGACAGGGAGGGAATTCACCCCTCCACTTT. This rearrangement joins TRBV5-8 to TRBJ1-6; 7 bases map to TRBD1. V was clipped by 6 bases and J by 7 bases; unmatched bases: 7. CDR1 SGHTS and CDR2 YDEGEE come from the germline V gene. This CDR3 spans 14 amino acids.

The chain links TRBV28 to TRBJ2-3, with D perhaps matching TRBD1 (5 bases). V shed 7 bases and J shed 2 bases, with 19 bases lying between them. CDR3 length equals 16 residues. In germline, CDR1 is MDHEN, CDR2 SYDVKM. In DNA form, the CDR3 reads TGTGCCAGCAACCCCCCTGTGGGGCGGAACACAGATACGCAGTATTTT. The encoded protein is CASNPPVGRNTDTQYF.

The CDR3, as DNA: TGTGCCAGCAGCTTAGCCTCAAACAATGAGCAGTTCTTC. Its protein product is CASSLASNNEQFF. The chain uses TRBV7-6 and TRBJ2-1; no reliable D call. The germline V and J ends were trimmed by 0 bases and 5 bases, with 5 bases remaining between them. The CDR3 covers 13 residues. From germline, CDR1 is SGHVS and CDR2 FNYEAQ.

About this clone: Different DNA sequences within this sample yield the same CDR3. This chain uses TRBV28 with TRBJ2-7; D is unclear. Germline lookup yields CDR1 MDHEN and CDR2 SYDVKM. V was trimmed by 4 bases and J by 0 bases, leaving 4 bases between them. The CDR3 is made up of 12 amino acids. The CDR3 reads CASSSGSYEQYF. In DNA, the CDR3 is TGTGCCAGCAGTTCGGGCTCCTACGAGCAGTACTTC.

This chain uses TRBV2 with TRBJ1-6; no definite D call. The CDR3 has 15 amino acids. The V end lost 3 bases, the J end lost 4 bases, and 10 bases lay between the germline ends. In germline, CDR1 is SNHLY, CDR2 FYNNEI. CDR3 sequence reads: CASSDGGLYNSPLHF. DNA of the CDR3: TGTGCCAGCAGTGATGGTGGACTGTATAATTCACCCCTCCACTTT.

This CDR3 is CASRIKRTYRTDNSPLHF. As DNA, the CDR3 is TGTGCCAGCAGAATTAAGCGAACTTATCGGACTGATAATTCACCCCTCCACTTT. The chain combines TRBV27 with TRBJ1-6; D gene ambiguous. This CDR3 has 18 residues. Trimming took off 6 bases at V and 5 bases at J, with 23 bases between the two ends. Germline CDR1 and CDR2: MNHEY and SMNVEV (reference sequence).

J is TRBJ2-1 and V is TRBV10-1, with TRBD2 matching 10 bases. CDR3 size: 14 residues. Germline CDR1 is WNHNN and CDR2 is SYGVQD (reference sequence). Trimming took 3 bases from V and 4 from J; bases not matched to a gene: 0. CDR3 amino acids: CASSELAGYNEQFF. Here the CDR3 DNA reads TGCGCCAGCAGTGAACTAGCGGGATACAATGAGCAGTTCTTC.

The V gene is TRBV30, the J gene TRBJ1-1; 7 nucleotides align to TRBD1. From germline, CDR1 is GTSNPN and CDR2 SVGIG (reference sequence). V trimming: 2 bases; J trimming: 1 base; junction bases outside the gene matches: 7. The CDR3 length is 15 residues. For the CDR3, the DNA is TGTGCCTGGAGTTACCCGGGACAGAGGAACACTGAAGCTTTCTTT. It encodes CAWSYPGQRNTEAFF.

This chain connects TRBV27 to TRBJ1-1; tentatively, D is TRBD1 (5 bases). CDR1 is MNHEY, CDR2 SMNVEV, per germline (reference sequence). V was cut by 4 bases and J by 2 bases, with 11 bases left in between. The CDR3 is 14 residues long. CDR3 DNA sequence: TGTGCCAGCAGTTCCTCCAGGGAAAACACTGAAGCTTTCTTT. It translates to CASSSSRENTEAFF.

The chain joins TRBV2 to TRBJ1-3; maybe TRBD1 (5 bases). Trimming took off 9 bases at V and 2 bases at J, with 23 bases between the two ends. Per germline, CDR1 SNHLY and CDR2 FYNNEI. The CDR3 runs 17 residues. CDR3 in DNA: TGTGCCAGTAAACCGATGCTGGGCAGGGATGCTGGAAACACCATATATTTT. As protein: CASKPMLGRDAGNTIYF.

CDR3 loop: CASSLSGWAGDRSGNTIYF. CDR3 sequence (DNA): TGTGCCAGCAGCTTGAGCGGGTGGGCAGGGGATCGGTCCGGAAACACCATATATTTT. The rearrangement uses TRBV5-5 and TRBJ1-3; tentative D call: TRBD1 (6 bases). CDR3 length: 19 residues. CDR1 is SGHKS and CDR2 is YYEKEE in the germline V gene (reference sequence). V was shortened by 1 base and J by 4 bases, with 24 bases between the two germline ends.